This T cell receptor beta chain was identified during a study of OX40 agonist ivuxolimab in advanced cancers. For the study at large: Patients assigned to dose escalation were diagnosed with hepatocellular carcinoma, melanoma, renal cell or head and neck cancer.

Trimming took off 3 bases at V and 2 bases at J, with 5 bases between the two ends. The CDR3 is 12 amino acids. Germline CDR1 SGDLS, CDR2 YYNGEE. Any history of autoimmune disease or systemic immunosuppression disqualified patients. Assay: immunoSEQ multiplex PCR; the TCRdb copy retains only in-frame clones and omits some. Here the sample spans roughly 70,000 clones, about 86% being singletons. With respect to this clone: The antigen remains undetermined.

Study results and caveats: Expanded peripheral T cell antigen specificity was not determined.

The sequence was obtained from an adult with an advanced solid tumor such as melanoma, head and neck, liver or kidney cancer. This chain uses TRBV9 with TRBJ1-1; D is undetermined. Sequencing used CD4+ or CD8+ T cells sorted from blood, obtained in a trial of the OX40 agonist ivuxolimab. The CDR3 protein is CASSGYNTEAFF. The CDR3 DNA sequence: TGTGCCAGCAGCGGGTATAACACTGAAGCTTTCTTT.